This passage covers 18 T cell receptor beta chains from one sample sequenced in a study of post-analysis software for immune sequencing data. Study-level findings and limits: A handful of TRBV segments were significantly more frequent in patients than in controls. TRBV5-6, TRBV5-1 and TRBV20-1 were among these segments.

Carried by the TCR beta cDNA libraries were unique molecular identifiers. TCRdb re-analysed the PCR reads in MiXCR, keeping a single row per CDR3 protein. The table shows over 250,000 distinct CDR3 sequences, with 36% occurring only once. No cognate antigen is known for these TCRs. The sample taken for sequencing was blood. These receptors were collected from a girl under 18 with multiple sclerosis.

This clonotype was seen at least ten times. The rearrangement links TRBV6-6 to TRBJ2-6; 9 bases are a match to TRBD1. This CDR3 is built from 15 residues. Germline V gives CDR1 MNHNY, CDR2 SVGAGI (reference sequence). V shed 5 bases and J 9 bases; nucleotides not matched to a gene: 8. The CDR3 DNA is TGTGCCAGCAGTACACGGACAGGGGCGCTCAACGTCCTGACTTTC. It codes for CASSTRTGALNVLTF.

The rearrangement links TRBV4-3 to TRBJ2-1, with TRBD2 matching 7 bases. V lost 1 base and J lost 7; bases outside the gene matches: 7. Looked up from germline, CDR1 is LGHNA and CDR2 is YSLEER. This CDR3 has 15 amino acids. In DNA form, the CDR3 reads TGCGCCAGCAGCCAAGGGAGGGGAGGGTGGAATGAGCAGTTCTTC. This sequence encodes CASSQGRGGWNEQFF.

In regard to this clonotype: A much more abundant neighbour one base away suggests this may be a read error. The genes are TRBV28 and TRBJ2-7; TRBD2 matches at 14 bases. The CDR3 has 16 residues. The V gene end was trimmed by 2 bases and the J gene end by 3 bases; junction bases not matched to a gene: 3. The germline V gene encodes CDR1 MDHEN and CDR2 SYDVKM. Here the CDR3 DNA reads TGTGCCAGCAGTTTAGAGGGGACTAGCGGGGGCTACGAGCAGTACTTC. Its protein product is CASSLEGTSGGYEQYF.

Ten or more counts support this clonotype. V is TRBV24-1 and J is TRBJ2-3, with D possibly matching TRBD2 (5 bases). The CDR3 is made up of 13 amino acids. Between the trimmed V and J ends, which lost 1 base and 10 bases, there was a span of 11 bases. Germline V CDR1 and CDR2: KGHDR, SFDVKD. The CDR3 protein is CATSDFGLIAQYF. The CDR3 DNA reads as TGTGCCACCAGTGATTTTGGACTGATCGCGCAGTATTTT.

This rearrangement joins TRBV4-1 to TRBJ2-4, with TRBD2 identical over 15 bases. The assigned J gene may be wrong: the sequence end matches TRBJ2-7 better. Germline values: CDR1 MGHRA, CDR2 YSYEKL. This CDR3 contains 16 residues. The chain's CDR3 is CASSQEGLAGGSEQYF. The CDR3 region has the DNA TGCGCCAGCAGCCAAGAAGGACTAGCGGGAGGGTCCGAGCAGTACTTC.

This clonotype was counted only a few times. This chain's CDR3 is CSANRDSLANSPLHF. The CDR3 coding sequence is TGCAGTGCCAACCGGGACTCCCTCGCCAATTCACCCCTCCACTTT. This chain uses TRBV20-1 with TRBJ1-6, with D possibly being TRBD1 (5 bases). The CDR3 consists of 15 residues. CDR1 DFQATT and CDR2 SNEGSKA come from the germline V gene (reference sequence). V was pared by 6 bases and J by 7 bases, with 19 bases between.

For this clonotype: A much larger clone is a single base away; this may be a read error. The CDR3 nucleotides are TGTGCCAGCAGCCCGCTCCGAGGGATTTCGAGCTCCTACAATGAGCAGTTCTTC. Protein: CASSPLRGISSSYNEQFF. V and J are TRBV28 and TRBJ2-1; TRBD2 is a possible D gene (5 bases). The CDR3 extends over 18 amino acids. V lost 6 bases and J lost 0, with 21 bases in between. Germline V lookup: CDR1 MDHEN, CDR2 SYDVKM.

CDR3 in amino acids: CASSQPVVGTEAFF. The CDR3 DNA reads as TGTGCCAGCAGTCAACCCGTTGTGGGCACTGAAGCTTTCTTT. This chain joins TRBV28 and TRBJ1-1; D gene unclear. Germline-derived CDR1 and CDR2 are MDHEN and SYDVKM. The CDR3 has 14 residues. V dropped 5 bases and J dropped 4 bases, with 14 bases sitting between them. The full variable domain, with the rest looked up from reference TRBV28 and TRBJ1-1, is DVKVTQSSRYLVKRTGEKVFLECVQDMDHENMFWYRQDPGLGLRLIYFSYDVKMKEKGDIPEGYSVSREKKERFSLILESASTNQTSMYLCASSQPVVGTEAFFGQGTRLTVV.

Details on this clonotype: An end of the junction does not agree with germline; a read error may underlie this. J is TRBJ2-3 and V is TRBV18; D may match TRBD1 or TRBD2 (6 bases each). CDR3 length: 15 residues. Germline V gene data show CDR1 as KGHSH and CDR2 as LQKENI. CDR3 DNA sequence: TGTGCCAGCACACCAAGGGGGGATGGCACAGATACGCAGTATTTT. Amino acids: CASTPRGDGTDTQYF.

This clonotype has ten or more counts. The CDR3 loop reads CASSDSNQETQYF. The CDR3 DNA follows: TGTGCCAGCAGTGACAGTAACCAAGAGACCCAGTACTTC. The chain is built from TRBV6-2 or TRBV6-3 and TRBJ2-5; a weak D match, TRBD1 (5 bases). Germline CDR1 and CDR2: MNHEY and SVGEGT. This CDR3 region has 13 residues. Trimming removed 5 bases at V and 0 bases at J, with 7 bases between.

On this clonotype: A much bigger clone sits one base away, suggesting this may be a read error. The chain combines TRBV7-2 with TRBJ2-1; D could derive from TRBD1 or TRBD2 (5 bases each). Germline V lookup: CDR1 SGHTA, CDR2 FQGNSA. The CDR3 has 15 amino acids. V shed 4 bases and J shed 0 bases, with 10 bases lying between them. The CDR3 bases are TGTGCCAGCAGCTCCGGGGCCGCCTCCTACAATGAGCAGTTCTTC. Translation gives CASSSGAASYNEQFF.

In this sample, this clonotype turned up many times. In DNA form, the CDR3 reads TGTGCCAGCAGCGTCATCAGTGGCGACAACTCCAATGAGCAGTTCTTC. It encodes CASSVISGDNSNEQFF. This chain connects TRBV7-6 to TRBJ2-1; D unresolved. Germline values: CDR1 SGHVS, CDR2 FNYEAQ. This CDR3 has 16 residues. With 5 bases removed from V and 6 bases from J, the gap between germline ends came to 20 bases.

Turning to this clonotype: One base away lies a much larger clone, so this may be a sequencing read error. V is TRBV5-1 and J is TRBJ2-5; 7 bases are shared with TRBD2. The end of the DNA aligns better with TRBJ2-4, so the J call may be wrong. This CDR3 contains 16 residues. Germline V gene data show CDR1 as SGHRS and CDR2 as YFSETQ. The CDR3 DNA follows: TGCGCCAGCACCAATGGGGGGGACGTGTCCAAAAACATTCAGTACTTC. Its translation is CASTNGGDVSKNIQYF.

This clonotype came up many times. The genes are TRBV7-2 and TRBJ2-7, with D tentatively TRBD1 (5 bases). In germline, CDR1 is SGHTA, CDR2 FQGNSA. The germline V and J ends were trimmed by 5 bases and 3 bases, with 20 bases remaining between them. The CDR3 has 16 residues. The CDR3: CASSLAPAGSGYEQYF. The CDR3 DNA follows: TGTGCCAGCAGCCTTGCCCCGGCAGGGTCGGGCTACGAGCAGTACTTC.

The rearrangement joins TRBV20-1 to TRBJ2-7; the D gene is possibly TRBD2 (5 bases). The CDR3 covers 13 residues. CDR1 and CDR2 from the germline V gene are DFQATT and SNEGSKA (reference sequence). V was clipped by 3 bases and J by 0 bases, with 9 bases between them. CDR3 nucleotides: TGCAGTGCTAGCAGAACTAGCTCCTACGAGCAGTACTTC. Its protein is CSASRTSSYEQYF.

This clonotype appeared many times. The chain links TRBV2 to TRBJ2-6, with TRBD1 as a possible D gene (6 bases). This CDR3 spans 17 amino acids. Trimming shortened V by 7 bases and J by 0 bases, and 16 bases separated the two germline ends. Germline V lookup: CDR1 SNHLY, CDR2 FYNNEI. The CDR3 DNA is TGTGCCAGCACCCAACGGACAGCCCCCTCTGGGGCCAACGTCCTGACTTTC. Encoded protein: CASTQRTAPSGANVLTF. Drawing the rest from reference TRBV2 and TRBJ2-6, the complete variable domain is EPEVTQTPSHQVTQMGQEVILRCVPISNHLYFYWYRQILGQKVEFLVSFYNNEISEKSEIFDDQFSVERPDGSNFTLKIRSTKLEDSAMYFCASTQRTAPSGANVLTFGAGSRLTVL.

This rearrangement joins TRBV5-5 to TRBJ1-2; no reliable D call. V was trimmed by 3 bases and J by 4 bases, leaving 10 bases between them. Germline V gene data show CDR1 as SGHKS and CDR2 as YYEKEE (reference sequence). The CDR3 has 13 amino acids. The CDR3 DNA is TGTGCCAGCAGCTCCCGGGCCAGCTATGGCTACACCTTC. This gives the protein CASSSRASYGYTF.

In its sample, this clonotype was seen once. The CDR3, as DNA: TGCGCCAGCAGCCCTACGGACCCGGGCCCCTCCTACGAGCAGTACTTC. Its translation: CASSPTDPGPSYEQYF. This rearrangement joins TRBV4-1 to TRBJ2-7; D uncertain. The ends were cut back, 4 bases at V and 0 bases at J, with 16 bases in the middle. The CDR3 contains 16 residues. Per the germline V gene, CDR1 is MGHRA and CDR2 is YSYEKL.